Below are 30 T cell receptor beta chains sequenced from a single sample in a study of T cell repertoires in cytomegalovirus infection. Each CDR3 protein is one row after TCRdb ran MiXCR on the reads. This sample yields 250,000 to 300,000 distinct CDR3 sequences, of which roughly 13% are seen a single time; about 10% belongs to the top ten. Sequencing was done on a sample of PBMCs. These receptors were taken from a human donor in good health (CMV status not recorded). Some clones in this sample may be carry-over from other donors' samples.

The table lists this clonotype with many counts. V gene TRBV7-2 combines with J gene TRBJ2-1; 8 positions match TRBD2. The ends lost 1 base at V and 4 bases at J; junction bases unmatched: 3. This CDR3 region has 15 residues. Germline V lookup: CDR1 SGHTA, CDR2 FQGNSA. As DNA, the CDR3 is TGTGCCAGCAGCTTAGAGAGCGGGGGATACAATGAGCAGTTCTTC. This encodes CASSLESGGYNEQFF.

The rearrangement joins TRBV20-1 to TRBJ2-3, with unresolved D. The CDR3 has 11 residues. Per germline, CDR1 DFQATT and CDR2 SNEGSKA (reference sequence). V was cut by 4 bases and J by 3 bases, with 5 bases left in between. The CDR3 DNA reads TGCAGTGCTACCGCTACAGATACGCAGTATTTT. Its translation is CSATATDTQYF.

The gene calls are TRBV6-6 and TRBJ1-1; 8 positions agree with TRBD1. The CDR3 length is 14 residues. Germline V gives CDR1 MNHNY, CDR2 SVGAGI (reference sequence). The V segment lost 5 bases and the J segment 5 bases; nucleotides outside the gene matches: 7. The CDR3 nucleotides read TGTGCCAGCAGTAACACAGGGGGAGTGACTGAAGCTTTCTTT. This encodes CASSNTGGVTEAFF.

The V call is TRBV7-3, the J call TRBJ1-2; possible D gene TRBD1, 6 bases. This CDR3 is 14 amino acids long. The germline gives CDR1 SGHTA, CDR2 FQGTGA. V was pared by 3 bases and J by 5 bases, with 13 bases between. CDR3 bases: TGTGCCAGCAGCTTCAACAGGGTAGGATATGGCTACACCTTC. The encoded protein is CASSFNRVGYGYTF.

V usage is TRBV20-1 and J usage is TRBJ2-1; D may be TRBD2 (5 bases). Trimming removed 0 bases at V and 7 bases at J, with 16 bases between. This CDR3 is 15 amino acids long. Per the germline V gene, CDR1 is DFQATT and CDR2 is SNEGSKA (reference sequence). The CDR3 region has the DNA TGCAGTGCTAGAGATCTTAGCGCTAGCCAGAATGAGCAGTTCTTC. Translating gives CSARDLSASQNEQFF.

The gene calls are TRBV18 and TRBJ1-5, with D possibly TRBD1 on 6 matching bases. CDR3 size: 15 residues. The ends were cut back, 3 bases at V and 0 bases at J, with 9 bases in the middle. CDR1 is KGHSH and CDR2 is LQKENI in the germline V gene. The DNA for the CDR3 is TGTGCCAGCTCACCCGGGACACCTAGCAATCAGCCCCAGCATTTT. Translated, it gives CASSPGTPSNQPQHF. Variable domain in full (rest from reference TRBV18 and TRBJ1-5): NAGVMQNPRHLVRRRGQEARLRCSPMKGHSHVYWYRQLPEEGLKFMVYLQKENIIDESGMPKERFSAEFPKEGPSILRIQQVVRGDSAAYFCASSPGTPSNQPQHFGDGTRLSIL.

This clonotype appeared many times. The V call is TRBV7-6, the J call TRBJ1-5, with D possibly matching TRBD1 (5 bases). This CDR3 region has 13 residues. V was trimmed by 3 bases and J by 8 bases, leaving 11 bases between them. In germline, CDR1 is SGHVS, CDR2 FNYEAQ. The CDR3 reads CASSLRRGEPQHF. CDR3 coding DNA: TGTGCCAGCAGCTTGAGGCGAGGGGAGCCCCAGCATTTT.

This clonotype was detected ten times or more. In nucleotides, the CDR3 is TGTGCCAGCAGCCCCTCAAAACTGACAGCAATATCACTTGAAGCTTTCTTT. This encodes CASSPSKLTAISLEAFF. This chain connects TRBV7-9 to TRBJ1-1; D may be TRBD1 (5 bases). The CDR3 totals 17 residues. CDR1 and CDR2 (germline): SEHNR, FQNEAQ (reference sequence). V was shortened by 5 bases and J by 7 bases, with 26 bases between the two germline ends.

This clonotype appeared many times. The rearrangement links TRBV7-9 to TRBJ2-1; maybe TRBD1 (5 bases). Germline V gene lookup returns CDR1 SEHNR and CDR2 FQNEAQ (reference sequence). The V and J ends lost 0 bases and 9 bases respectively, with 15 bases between them. The CDR3 loop spans 15 amino acids. The CDR3 sequence: CASSLALGRVAEQFF. The CDR3, as DNA: TGTGCCAGCAGCTTAGCGCTGGGCAGGGTCGCTGAGCAGTTCTTC.

This clonotype was found many times. This sequence joins TRBV7-2 and TRBJ2-1; 12 bases match TRBD1. The CDR3 contains 16 residues. The V gene end was trimmed by 3 bases and the J gene end by 6 bases; junction bases not matched to a gene: 6. The germline gives CDR1 SGHTA, CDR2 FQGNSA. The chain's CDR3 is CASSFSGTGGPNEQFF. The CDR3 coding sequence is TGTGCCAGCAGCTTTTCCGGGACAGGGGGCCCCAATGAGCAGTTCTTC.

V gene TRBV20-1 combines with J gene TRBJ2-1; D is perhaps TRBD1 (6 bases). The CDR3 covers 14 residues. Germline CDR1 reads DFQATT; CDR2 reads SNEGSKA (reference sequence). Between the trimmed V and J ends, which lost 3 bases and 6 bases, there was a span of 15 bases. As DNA, the CDR3 is TGCAGTGCTAGGGCAGGGGCCCCGGGCAATGAGCAGTTCTTC. Amino acids: CSARAGAPGNEQFF.

J is TRBJ1-1 and V is TRBV29-1; D possibly corresponds to TRBD1 (5 bases). The CDR3 runs 13 residues. Germline lookup yields CDR1 SQVTM and CDR2 ANQGSEA. V lost 4 bases and J 3 bases, leaving 12 bases between the germline ends. CDR3: CSVGGGWDTEAFF. In DNA form, the CDR3 reads TGCAGCGTTGGGGGGGGTTGGGACACTGAAGCTTTCTTT.

This rearrangement joins TRBV20-1 to TRBJ1-1; D remains unclear. With 1 base removed from V and 3 bases from J, the gap between germline ends came to 3 bases. The germline V gene encodes CDR1 DFQATT and CDR2 SNEGSKA (reference sequence). This CDR3 contains 11 residues. In DNA, the CDR3 is TGCAGTGCTAGAGGGGACACTGAAGCTTTCTTT. Its translation is CSARGDTEAFF.

This clonotype showed up many times. This chain connects TRBV7-9 to TRBJ2-1; 8 nucleotides match TRBD2. This CDR3 is 15 amino acids long. Looked up from germline, CDR1 is SEHNR and CDR2 is FQNEAQ (reference sequence). J gave up 6 bases and V 3 bases, and 7 bases lay outside the gene matches. The CDR3 sequence: CASSLSSGRGNEQFF. The CDR3 DNA sequence: TGTGCCAGCAGCTTGTCAAGCGGGAGAGGCAATGAGCAGTTCTTC. Together with reference TRBV7-9 and TRBJ2-1, the CDR3 gives the full variable domain: DTGVSQNPRHKITKRGQNVTFRCDPISEHNRLYWYRQTLGQGPEFLTYFQNEAQLEKSRLLSDRFSAERPKGSFSTLEIQRTEQGDSAMYLCASSLSSGRGNEQFFGPGTRLTVL.

This clonotype was counted many times. The rearrangement links TRBV7-9 to TRBJ1-4; TRBD1 agrees at 7 bases. The CDR3 has 13 residues. CDR1 and CDR2 from the germline V gene are SEHNR and FQNEAQ (reference sequence). The V gene end was trimmed by 3 bases and the J gene end by 8 bases; junction bases not matched to a gene: 3. Written as DNA, the CDR3 is TGTGCCAGCAGCTTCGGGACAGTCGAAAAACTGTTTTTT. It translates to CASSFGTVEKLFF. The full variable domain, in which reference TRBV7-9 and TRBJ1-4 provide the parts outside the CDR3, is DTGVSQNPRHKITKRGQNVTFRCDPISEHNRLYWYRQTLGQGPEFLTYFQNEAQLEKSRLLSDRFSAERPKGSFSTLEIQRTEQGDSAMYLCASSFGTVEKLFFGSGTQLSVL.

V and J are TRBV12-3 or TRBV12-4 and TRBJ2-1; 9 positions agree with TRBD1. Trimming at V came to 3 bases and at J to 5 bases, leaving 8 bases not matched to a gene. There are 16 residues in the CDR3. In nucleotides, the CDR3 is TGTGCCAGCAGTTTTAGGGGACAGGGCGTCCACAATGAGCAGTTCTTC. This sequence encodes CASSFRGQGVHNEQFF.

This sequence joins TRBV29-1 and TRBJ2-1; 7 bases are shared with TRBD1. Per the germline V gene, CDR1 is SQVTM and CDR2 is ANQGSEA. With 6 bases clipped from V and 6 bases from J, the junction kept 8 bases outside the gene matches. The CDR3 runs to 13 residues. CDR3 sequence reads: CSVGPGGINEQFF. CDR3 DNA sequence: TGCAGCGTGGGACCAGGGGGTATCAATGAGCAGTTCTTC.

This clonotype was observed at least ten times. V gene TRBV12-3 or TRBV12-4 combines with J gene TRBJ1-2; D unclear. The germline V and J ends were trimmed by 6 bases and 0 bases, with 11 bases remaining between them. The CDR3 covers 14 residues. CDR3 amino acids: CASSELHPNYGYTF. As DNA, the CDR3 is TGTGCCAGCAGCGAACTACACCCTAACTATGGCTACACCTTC.

This clonotype appeared many times. V is TRBV27 and J is TRBJ2-7; 7 bases align to TRBD2. Per the germline V gene, CDR1 is MNHEY and CDR2 is SMNVEV (reference sequence). Germline trimming cut 1 base from V and 0 bases from J; bases unmatched to any gene: 6. The CDR3 is 16 amino acids. The CDR3 DNA follows: TGTGCCAGCAGTTTATTTGCGGGAGCCACCTCCTACGAGCAGTACTTC. Translating gives CASSLFAGATSYEQYF.

Comments on this clonotype: Likely a read error: the CDR3 ends without its conserved phenylalanine or tryptophan. The V and J genes are TRBV12-3 or TRBV12-4 and TRBJ1-5, with D possibly matching TRBD1 (5 bases). The CDR3 is 12 residues long. Trimming shortened V by 5 bases and J by 9 bases, and 11 bases separated the two germline ends. In DNA form, the CDR3 reads TGTGCCAGCAGTCGGGGGGATCCGCCCCAGCATGTT. Amino acids: CASSRGDPPQHV.

The rearrangement joins TRBV2 to TRBJ1-3; tentatively, D is TRBD1 (6 bases). Trimming shortened V by 7 bases and J by 2 bases, and 15 bases separated the two germline ends. Per the germline V gene, CDR1 is SNHLY and CDR2 is FYNNEI. There are 15 residues in the CDR3. The CDR3 DNA is TGTGCCAGCACCCTGGGGGGGCCTACTGGAAACACCATATATTTT. Translation: CASTLGGPTGNTIYF. Supplemented by reference TRBV2 and TRBJ1-3, the full variable domain reads EPEVTQTPSHQVTQMGQEVILRCVPISNHLYFYWYRQILGQKVEFLVSFYNNEISEKSEIFDDQFSVERPDGSNFTLKIRSTKLEDSAMYFCASTLGGPTGNTIYFGEGSWLTVV.

This clonotype was observed a handful of times. The CDR3 nucleotides are TGTGCCATCGGGACGTCGAACACCGGGGAGCTGTTTTTT. Translation gives CAIGTSNTGELFF. The chain recombines TRBV10-3 with TRBJ2-2; D possibly matches TRBD1 or TRBD2 (5 bases each). The V end was cut by 8 bases, the J end by 0 bases, with 7 bases between. The CDR3 has 13 amino acids. The germline V gene has CDR1 ENHRY and CDR2 SYGVKD.

This chain uses TRBV4-1 with TRBJ1-2; 7 positions match TRBD1. Germline V CDR1 and CDR2: MGHRA, YSYEKL. The V gene end was trimmed by 4 bases and the J gene end by 5 bases; junction bases not matched to a gene: 10. The CDR3 sequence is 15 residues long. The CDR3 sequence: CASSLLGPRGYGYTF. For the CDR3, the DNA is TGCGCCAGCAGCCTGCTCGGCCCCAGGGGGTATGGCTACACCTTC.

A few counts support this clonotype. V usage is TRBV29-1 and J usage is TRBJ1-1; no clear D gene. V lost 7 bases and J lost 5, with 17 bases in between. This CDR3 is built from 13 residues. Germline values: CDR1 SQVTM, CDR2 ANQGSEA. The CDR3 reads CSGGIKSRTEAFF. The CDR3 region has the DNA TGCAGCGGCGGGATTAAGTCCAGAACTGAAGCTTTCTTT.

This clonotype was recorded many times. V usage is TRBV7-9 and J usage is TRBJ2-1; 7 bases match TRBD2. Germline lookup yields CDR1 SEHNR and CDR2 FQNEAQ (reference sequence). The V segment lost 5 bases and the J segment 5 bases; nucleotides outside the gene matches: 6. The CDR3 totals 14 residues. The CDR3 DNA reads as TGTGCCAGCAGCCCCCGGACTAGTGACAATGAGCAGTTCTTC. Its translation is CASSPRTSDNEQFF.

This clonotype was found many times. The V gene is TRBV7-2, the J gene TRBJ2-6; D is uncertain. Germline V gives CDR1 SGHTA, CDR2 FQGNSA. The CDR3 totals 19 residues. Trimming cost V 5 bases and J 0 bases, with 20 bases left between them. For the CDR3, the DNA is TGTGCCAGCAGCCTTAGTTACCCGGGTCCTTTCTCTGGGGCCAACGTCCTGACTTTC. Translated, it gives CASSLSYPGPFSGANVLTF.

This clonotype was recorded at least ten times. The CDR3 here is CAISDLRVNSPLHF. The CDR3 nucleotides read TGTGCCATCAGTGATTTAAGGGTGAATTCACCCCTCCACTTT. The V and J genes are TRBV10-3 and TRBJ1-6; D gene uncertain. Per the germline V gene, CDR1 is ENHRY and CDR2 is SYGVKD. Trimming cost V 3 bases and J 7 bases, with 10 bases left between them. The CDR3 spans 14 residues.

This clonotype was seen more than once but under ten times. The gene calls are TRBV10-3 and TRBJ2-5, with TRBD1 identical over 7 bases. V gave up 0 bases and J gave up 3 bases; unmatched junction bases: 1. Germline values: CDR1 ENHRY, CDR2 SYGVKD. The CDR3 is 14 residues long. The CDR3, as DNA: TGTGCCATCAGTGAGTCCGGGACAGAAGAGACCCAGTACTTC. It codes for CAISESGTEETQYF.

This clonotype was seen repeatedly, ten times or more. V and J are TRBV2 and TRBJ2-7; 7 bases fit TRBD2. The trim removed 6 bases at V and 2 bases at J, leaving 4 bases unmatched. Germline assignment: CDR1 SNHLY and CDR2 FYNNEI. The CDR3 has 13 amino acids. The CDR3 DNA reads TGTGCCAGCAGCCTCCGGGAGGCCTACGAGCAGTACTTC. Translation gives CASSLREAYEQYF.

This clonotype was detected a few times. V gene TRBV20-1 combines with J gene TRBJ2-6, with D possibly called TRBD1 or TRBD2 (5 bases each). The germline gives CDR1 DFQATT, CDR2 SNEGSKA (reference sequence). The CDR3 runs 14 residues. CDR3 amino acids: CSVPRGDGANVLTF. In nucleotides, the CDR3 is TGCAGCGTACCTAGGGGAGACGGGGCCAACGTCCTGACTTTC.